One sample yielded the 32 T cell receptor beta chains listed below, sequenced in a study of OX40 agonist ivuxolimab in advanced cancers. Receptor amplification or capture employed the immunoSEQ multiplex PCR assay. TCRdb mirrors the immuneACCESS table, restricted to in-frame sequences. Some clones are absent from its copies; in checked studies, under half trace to an unresolved V gene, and the reason for the others is unknown. This sample comprises tens of thousands of clones, roughly 80% of them detected only once. The ten largest clones take up over 4.5% of the sample. The sequencing here drew on CD4+ or CD8+ T cells sorted from blood, taken in a trial of the OX40 agonist ivuxolimab. These receptors came from an adult with an advanced solid tumor such as melanoma, head and neck, liver or kidney cancer.

This chain's CDR3 is CASSVAGAWYQETQYF. In DNA, the CDR3 is TGTGCCAGCAGCGTAGCGGGGGCCTGGTACCAAGAGACCCAGTACTTC. V and J are TRBV9 and TRBJ2-5; D tentatively reads TRBD1 or TRBD2 (6 bases each). The CDR3 is 16 residues long. Trimming took off 0 bases at V and 0 bases at J, with 12 bases between the two ends. CDR1 and CDR2 from the germline V gene are SGDLS and YYNGEE.

This clone was counted ten times or more. V gene TRBV6-5 combines with J gene TRBJ2-7; 12 bases match TRBD1. J was trimmed by 7 bases and V by 7 bases; bases with no gene match: 11. Germline CDR1 reads MNHEY; CDR2 reads SVGAGI. The CDR3 covers 15 residues. The CDR3 spells CASTREGQGAREQYF. CDR3 DNA: TGTGCCAGCACCCGAGAGGGACAGGGGGCTCGTGAGCAGTACTTC.

The V gene is TRBV5-1, the J gene TRBJ2-4, with 7 bases fitting TRBD1. The CDR3 spans 14 residues. The V gene's germline CDR1 is SGHRS and CDR2 YFSETQ. V lost 4 bases and J lost 3; bases outside the gene matches: 4. For the CDR3, the DNA is TGCGCCAGCAGCCCGAGGGACAGCAAAAACATTCAGTACTTC. Translated: CASSPRDSKNIQYF.

This clone has a handful of counts. The V gene is TRBV5-1, the J gene TRBJ2-1; no definite D call. The length of the CDR3 is 14 residues. The germline V and J ends were trimmed by 1 base and 1 base, with 6 bases remaining between them. Germline V gene data show CDR1 as SGHRS and CDR2 as YFSETQ. The CDR3 region has the DNA TGCGCCAGCAGCTTGCCGGGTTCCTACAATGAGCAGTTCTTC. Amino acid sequence: CASSLPGSYNEQFF. Full variable domain (rest looked up from reference TRBV5-1 and TRBJ2-1): KAGVTQTPRYLIKTRGQQVTLSCSPISGHRSVSWYQQTPGQGLQFLFEYFSETQRNKGNFPGRFSGRQFSNSRSEMNVSTLELGDSALYLCASSLPGSYNEQFFGPGTRLTVL.

The V and J genes are TRBV27 and TRBJ1-1; 8 bases agree with TRBD1. CDR1 is MNHEY and CDR2 is SMNVEV in the germline V gene (reference sequence). This CDR3 is 15 amino acids long. V shed 3 bases and J 0 bases; nucleotides not matched to a gene: 3. CDR3 sequence: CASSFTGQVNTEAFF. CDR3 coding DNA: TGTGCCAGCAGTTTCACGGGACAGGTGAACACTGAAGCTTTCTTT.

This clone was counted once. The J gene is TRBJ2-5, the V gene TRBV29-1; D gene unclear. The V and J ends lost 0 bases and 4 bases respectively, with 3 bases between them. This CDR3 has 11 amino acids. Germline assignment: CDR1 SQVTM and CDR2 ANQGSEA. The CDR3 DNA is TGCAGCGTTGAAGAAGGAGAGACCCAGTACTTC. As protein: CSVEEGETQYF.

Only one count was recorded for this clone. The rearrangement joins TRBV30 to TRBJ2-7; tentative D call: TRBD2 (5 bases). Trimming removed 0 bases at V and 4 bases at J, with 13 bases between. Germline values: CDR1 GTSNPN, CDR2 SVGIG (reference sequence). CDR3 length: 14 amino acids. CDR3: CAWSVGSRLYEQYF. As DNA, the CDR3 is TGTGCCTGGAGTGTAGGGAGTCGATTGTACGAGCAGTACTTC.

This clone has only a few counts. This chain uses TRBV11-2 with TRBJ2-5; either TRBD1 or TRBD2 may fit D (5 bases each). V dropped 3 bases and J dropped 1 base, with 6 bases sitting between them. CDR3 length equals 13 residues. The germline V gene has CDR1 SGHAT and CDR2 FQNNGV. The CDR3 DNA follows: TGTGCCAGCAGCTTGGGGACCCAAGAGACCCAGTACTTC. Its translation: CASSLGTQETQYF. The whole variable domain, remainder taken from reference TRBV11-2 and TRBJ2-5, is EAGVAQSPRYKIIEKRQSVAFWCNPISGHATLYWYQQILGQGPKLLIQFQNNGVVDDSQLPKDRFSAERLKGVDSTLKIQPAKLEDSAVYLCASSLGTQETQYFGPGTRLLVL.

V gene TRBV5-1 combines with J gene TRBJ2-5, with 8 bases aligning to TRBD2. Germline loops: CDR1 SGHRS, CDR2 YFSETQ. J lost 2 bases, V lost 1 base, and 4 bases had no gene match. The CDR3 spans 15 residues. CDR3 DNA: TGCGCCAGCAGCTTGAAGGGACTAGATCAAGAGACCCAGTACTTC. Translated: CASSLKGLDQETQYF.

The genes are TRBV9 and TRBJ2-1; the match to TRBD1 covers 9 bases. After removal of 0 bases from V and 2 bases from J, the junction contained 3 bases not matched to a gene. This CDR3 is 16 amino acids long. The germline gives CDR1 SGDLS, CDR2 YYNGEE. As DNA, the CDR3 is TGTGCCAGCAGCGTAGTAGGACAGGGGACCTACAATGAGCAGTTCTTC. Amino acids: CASSVVGQGTYNEQFF.

This clone occurred once. The gene calls are TRBV28 and TRBJ1-4; D might be TRBD1 (6 bases). Trimming cost V 4 bases and J 3 bases, with 15 bases left between them. CDR3 length equals 16 residues. The germline gives CDR1 MDHEN, CDR2 SYDVKM. Here the CDR3 reads CASSSFTGTSNEKLFF. For the CDR3, the DNA is TGTGCCAGCAGTTCCTTCACCGGGACATCTAATGAAAAACTGTTTTTT.

The chain uses TRBV18 and TRBJ2-5; D might be TRBD1 (6 bases). CDR1 and CDR2 from the germline V gene are KGHSH and LQKENI. Trimming took off 2 bases at V and 1 base at J, with 8 bases between the two ends. This CDR3 comprises 14 residues. The CDR3 spells CASSPGDIQETQYF. The DNA for the CDR3 is TGTGCCAGCTCACCAGGGGACATCCAAGAGACCCAGTACTTC.

This rearrangement joins TRBV13 to TRBJ1-1; 9 bases are a match to TRBD1. Germline trimming cut 3 bases from V and 4 bases from J; bases unmatched to any gene: 9. The CDR3 is 16 residues long. Germline CDR1 and CDR2: PRHDT and FYEKMQ (reference sequence). CDR3 loop: CASSLGNWDRVTEAFF. The CDR3 bases are TGTGCCAGCAGCTTGGGGAACTGGGACAGGGTCACTGAAGCTTTCTTT.

This clone was picked up one time. The rearrangement uses TRBV7-2 and TRBJ1-3; TRBD1 aligns across 7 bases. This CDR3 is 16 amino acids long. V was pared by 5 bases and J by 2 bases, with 9 bases of the junction left unmatched. CDR1 is SGHTA, CDR2 FQGNSA, per germline. CDR3 amino acids: CASSQPGTATGNTIYF. In nucleotides, the CDR3 is TGTGCCAGCAGCCAGCCCGGGACAGCGACTGGAAACACCATATATTTT.

The chain joins TRBV6-6 to TRBJ1-5; 8 positions match TRBD1. Trimming removed 5 bases from V and 5 bases from J; junction bases left unmatched: 5. Germline V gene data show CDR1 as MNHNY and CDR2 as SVGAGI (reference sequence). This CDR3 has 14 amino acids. The CDR3, as DNA: TGTGCCAGCAGTCTAGACAGGGGAGATCAGCCCCAGCATTTT. Translated, it gives CASSLDRGDQPQHF.

This chain connects TRBV16 to TRBJ1-5, with 8 bases matching TRBD1. CDR1 is KGHSY and CDR2 is FQNENV in the germline V gene. After removal of 4 bases from V and 7 bases from J, the junction contained 15 bases not matched to a gene. This CDR3 contains 17 residues. CDR3 bases: TGTGCCAGCAGCCCTCGACCTCAGGGGGCGTCAGAACAGCCCCAGCATTTT. Amino acids: CASSPRPQGASEQPQHF.

V and J are TRBV28 and TRBJ2-7; maybe TRBD1 (5 bases). This CDR3 has 12 residues. V gave up 8 bases and J gave up 3 bases, with 11 bases separating them. Germline V lookup: CDR1 MDHEN, CDR2 SYDVKM. Written as DNA, the CDR3 is TGTGCCAGCGGGGCTGAGAACTACGAGCAGTACTTC. Translation gives CASGAENYEQYF.

This clone occurred once. The V gene is TRBV5-1, the J gene TRBJ2-5; tentative D call: TRBD1 (6 bases). The V gene's germline CDR1 is SGHRS and CDR2 YFSETQ. V was trimmed by 2 bases and J by 1 base, leaving 12 bases between them. There are 15 residues in the CDR3. This CDR3 reads CASSFTQGTQETQYF. CDR3 in DNA: TGCGCCAGCAGCTTTACCCAGGGGACCCAAGAGACCCAGTACTTC. The whole variable domain, filled in from reference TRBV5-1 and TRBJ2-5, reads KAGVTQTPRYLIKTRGQQVTLSCSPISGHRSVSWYQQTPGQGLQFLFEYFSETQRNKGNFPGRFSGRQFSNSRSEMNVSTLELGDSALYLCASSFTQGTQETQYFGPGTRLLVL.

The chain combines TRBV18 with TRBJ2-7; D assignment may be TRBD1 or TRBD2 (5 bases each). V was shortened by 2 bases and J by 3 bases, with 8 bases between the two germline ends. CDR3 length equals 13 residues. The germline CDR1 and CDR2 sequences are KGHSH and LQKENI. This chain's CDR3 is CASSPRDGYEQYF. Written as DNA, the CDR3 is TGTGCCAGCTCACCAAGGGACGGCTACGAGCAGTACTTC.

This clone was observed a single time. The chain combines TRBV19 with TRBJ2-5; no clear D gene. Germline-derived CDR1 and CDR2 are LNHDA and SQIVND (reference sequence). This CDR3 contains 14 residues. V was shortened by 3 bases and J by 2 bases, with 10 bases between the two germline ends. The CDR3 bases are TGTGCCAGTAGTATTTCGAAGTTGCAAGAGACCCAGTACTTC. It encodes CASSISKLQETQYF.

The rearrangement links TRBV15 to TRBJ2-7, with D uncertain. The V gene's germline CDR1 is LNHNV and CDR2 YYDKDF (reference sequence). Trimming removed 5 bases at V and 6 bases at J, with 14 bases between. The CDR3 consists of 13 residues. The DNA of the CDR3 is TGTGCCACCAGCGGGGTTGATGGCTCCGAGCAGTACTTC. It is translated as CATSGVDGSEQYF. Together with reference TRBV15 and TRBJ2-7, the CDR3 gives the full variable domain: DAMVIQNPRYQVTQFGKPVTLSCSQTLNHNVMYWYQQKSSQAPKLLFHYYDKDFNNEADTPDNFQSRRPNTSFCFLDIRSPGLGDTAMYLCATSGVDGSEQYFGPGTRLTVT.

V gene TRBV7-9 combines with J gene TRBJ2-5, with 8 nucleotides matching TRBD1. The germline V gene encodes CDR1 SEHNR and CDR2 FQNEAQ (reference sequence). This CDR3 contains 14 residues. J lost 7 bases, V lost 5 bases, and 9 bases had no gene match. The CDR3 region has the DNA TGTGCCAGCAGCGCCCGGGACAGGATTGGGACCCAGTACTTC. It specifies CASSARDRIGTQYF.

The gene calls are TRBV30 and TRBJ2-2, with D hard to call. Between the trimmed V and J ends, which lost 3 bases and 1 base, there was a span of 6 bases. Germline V CDR1 and CDR2: GTSNPN, SVGIG (reference sequence). The CDR3 sequence is 13 residues long. CDR3 in DNA: TGTGCCTGGAGGACCCTGAACACCGGGGAGCTGTTTTTT. Translated: CAWRTLNTGELFF. The whole variable domain, remainder taken from reference TRBV30 and TRBJ2-2, is SQTIHQWPATLVQPVGSPLSLECTVEGTSNPNLYWYRQAAGRGLQLLFYSVGIGQISSEVPQNLSASRPQDRQFILSSKKLLLSDSGFYLCAWRTLNTGELFFGEGSRLTVL.

This clone was recorded once. This chain connects TRBV6-1 to TRBJ1-5; the match to TRBD1 covers 9 bases. Trimming took 7 bases from V and 6 from J; bases not matched to a gene: 10. The CDR3 runs 15 residues. CDR1 and CDR2 (germline): MNHNS, SASEGT. CDR3 region: CASKPGQGLGQPQHF. The CDR3 DNA is TGTGCCAGCAAACCGGGACAGGGATTGGGTCAGCCCCAGCATTTT.

This clone was counted a few times. The rearrangement joins TRBV5-1 to TRBJ1-3, with 10 bases identical to TRBD1. This CDR3 is 17 amino acids long. J was trimmed by 0 bases and V by 0 bases; bases with no gene match: 3. CDR1 and CDR2 (germline): SGHRS, YFSETQ. CDR3 bases: TGCGCCAGCAGCTTGGGGGGACAGGGGAGCTCTGGAAACACCATATATTTT. This sequence encodes CASSLGGQGSSGNTIYF.

The chain carries TRBV23-1 and TRBJ1-1; 8 bases map to TRBD1. TRBV23-1 is an ORF for which the function is uncertain. V gave up 2 bases and J gave up 0 bases; unmatched junction bases: 11. The CDR3 runs to 18 residues. CDR3 in amino acids: CASSQNAGTGPMNTEAFF. The CDR3 DNA sequence: TGCGCCAGCAGTCAAAATGCGGGGACAGGACCCATGAACACTGAAGCTTTCTTT.

This clone was observed a few times. The chain is built from TRBV9 and TRBJ2-5; perhaps TRBD2 as D (5 bases). Per germline, CDR1 SGDLS and CDR2 YYNGEE. The CDR3 is 14 residues long. V was trimmed by 0 bases and J by 3 bases, leaving 9 bases between them. This CDR3 is CASSVAWGEETQYF. The CDR3 DNA follows: TGTGCCAGCAGCGTAGCCTGGGGAGAAGAGACCCAGTACTTC.

This clone has a handful of counts. This chain links TRBV6-5 with TRBJ1-4; D uncertain. The CDR3 has 16 residues. Trimming took 4 bases from V and 0 from J, leaving 12 bases between them. Germline V gives CDR1 MNHEY, CDR2 SVGAGI. As DNA, the CDR3 is TGTGCCAGCAGTTCCTCCGGCGGCGCAACTAATGAAAAACTGTTTTTT. Its translation: CASSSSGGATNEKLFF.

This chain uses TRBV7-2 with TRBJ1-1, with 8 bases aligning to TRBD1. The CDR3 contains 14 residues. V was clipped by 1 base and J by 5 bases; unmatched bases: 3. Germline V CDR1 and CDR2: SGHTA, FQGNSA. Here the CDR3 DNA reads TGTGCCAGCAGCTTAGACAGGGGGAAAACTGAAGCTTTCTTT. It yields the protein CASSLDRGKTEAFF. The whole variable domain, filled in from reference TRBV7-2 and TRBJ1-1, reads GAGVSQSPSNKVTEKGKDVELRCDPISGHTALYWYRQSLGQGLEFLIYFQGNSAPDKSGLPSDRFSAERTGGSVSTLTIQRTQQEDSAVYLCASSLDRGKTEAFFGQGTRLTVV.

The rearrangement uses TRBV5-5 and TRBJ1-2; D unclear. The CDR3 spans 10 residues. From germline, CDR1 is SGHKS and CDR2 YYEKEE (reference sequence). V lost 7 bases and J lost 4, with 5 bases in between. CDR3 sequence reads: CASDRYGYTF. Written as DNA, the CDR3 is TGTGCCAGCGATCGCTATGGCTACACCTTC.

This clone occurred a few times. The rearrangement uses TRBV30 and TRBJ2-1; the match to TRBD1 covers 9 bases. The germline V gene encodes CDR1 GTSNPN and CDR2 SVGIG (reference sequence). The CDR3 is 13 amino acids. CDR3 sequence reads: CALDRGSGNEQFF. CDR3 coding DNA: TGTGCGCTAGACAGGGGGTCCGGCAATGAGCAGTTCTTC.

The rearrangement uses TRBV6-6 and TRBJ2-7, with a tentative D call TRBD1 (5 bases). The CDR3 extends over 12 amino acids. The V end lost 8 bases, the J end lost 0 bases, and 8 bases lay between the germline ends. Germline lookup yields CDR1 MNHNY and CDR2 SVGAGI (reference sequence). CDR3 nucleotide sequence: TGTGCCAGCCAGGACAACTCCTACGAGCAGTACTTC. Protein: CASQDNSYEQYF.